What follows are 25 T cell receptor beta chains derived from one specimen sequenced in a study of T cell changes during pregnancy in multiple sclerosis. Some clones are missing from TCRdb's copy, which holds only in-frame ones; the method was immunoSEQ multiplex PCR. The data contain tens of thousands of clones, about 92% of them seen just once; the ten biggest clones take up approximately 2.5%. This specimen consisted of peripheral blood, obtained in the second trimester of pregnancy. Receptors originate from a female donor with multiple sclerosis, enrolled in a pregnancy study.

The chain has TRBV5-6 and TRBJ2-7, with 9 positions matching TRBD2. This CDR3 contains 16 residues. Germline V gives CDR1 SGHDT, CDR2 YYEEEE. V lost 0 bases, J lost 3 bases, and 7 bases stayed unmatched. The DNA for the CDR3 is TGTGCCAGCAGCTTGGATTTAGCGGGGGATTTCTACGAGCAGTACTTC. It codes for CASSLDLAGDFYEQYF.

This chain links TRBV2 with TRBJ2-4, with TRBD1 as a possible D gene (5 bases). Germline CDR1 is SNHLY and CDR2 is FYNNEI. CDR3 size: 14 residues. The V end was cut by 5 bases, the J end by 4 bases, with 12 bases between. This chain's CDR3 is CASSITAGKNIQYF. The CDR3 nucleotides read TGTGCCAGCAGTATTACGGCAGGGAAAAACATTCAGTACTTC.

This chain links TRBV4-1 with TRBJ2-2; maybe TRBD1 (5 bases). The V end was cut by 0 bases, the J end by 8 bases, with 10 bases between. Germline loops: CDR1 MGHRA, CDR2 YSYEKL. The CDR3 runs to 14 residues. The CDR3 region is CASSQEQGGGELFF. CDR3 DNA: TGCGCCAGCAGCCAAGAGCAGGGCGGTGGGGAGCTGTTTTTT.

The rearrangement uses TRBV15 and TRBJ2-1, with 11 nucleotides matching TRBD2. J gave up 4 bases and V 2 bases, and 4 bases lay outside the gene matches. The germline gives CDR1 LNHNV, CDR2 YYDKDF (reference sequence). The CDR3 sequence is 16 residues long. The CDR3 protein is CATSRPLAGGYNEQFF. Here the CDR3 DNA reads TGTGCCACCAGCAGACCCCTAGCGGGGGGTTACAATGAGCAGTTCTTC.

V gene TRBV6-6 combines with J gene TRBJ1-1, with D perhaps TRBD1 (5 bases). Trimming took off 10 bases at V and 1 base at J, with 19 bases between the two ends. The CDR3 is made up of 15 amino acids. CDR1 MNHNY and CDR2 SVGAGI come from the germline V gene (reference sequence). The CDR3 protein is CATSLPGGQNTEAFF. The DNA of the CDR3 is TGTGCCACCTCTCTCCCGGGTGGACAGAACACTGAAGCTTTCTTT.

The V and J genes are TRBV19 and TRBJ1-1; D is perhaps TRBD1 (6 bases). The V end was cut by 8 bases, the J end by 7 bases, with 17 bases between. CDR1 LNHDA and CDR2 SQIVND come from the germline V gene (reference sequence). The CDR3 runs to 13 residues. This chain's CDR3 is CASSREGGGEAFF. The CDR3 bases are TGTGCCAGTTCCCGGGAGGGGGGAGGTGAAGCTTTCTTT.

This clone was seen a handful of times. This CDR3 reads CASRSTRTYEQYF. CDR3 DNA: TGTGCCAGCAGGTCTACTAGAACCTACGAGCAGTACTTC. The chain uses TRBV5-5 and TRBJ2-7, with D possibly being TRBD2 (5 bases). Germline V gene sequence: CDR1 SGHKS, CDR2 YYEKEE (reference sequence). Trimming pared 5 bases from V and 2 bases from J, leaving 11 bases between. There are 13 residues in the CDR3.

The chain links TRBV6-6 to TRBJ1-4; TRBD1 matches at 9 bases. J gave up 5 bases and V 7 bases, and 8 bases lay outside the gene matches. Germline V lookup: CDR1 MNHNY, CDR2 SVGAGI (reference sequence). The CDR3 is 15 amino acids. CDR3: CASMTGGMMNEKLFF. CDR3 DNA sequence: TGTGCCAGCATGACAGGGGGAATGATGAATGAAAAACTGTTTTTT.

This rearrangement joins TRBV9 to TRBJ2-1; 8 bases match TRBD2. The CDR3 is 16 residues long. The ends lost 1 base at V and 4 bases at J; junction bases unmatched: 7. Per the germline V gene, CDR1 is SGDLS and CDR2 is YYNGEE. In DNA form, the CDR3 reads TGTGCCAGCAGCGTAACCGGGACTAGGGCTTACAATGAGCAGTTCTTC. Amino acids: CASSVTGTRAYNEQFF.

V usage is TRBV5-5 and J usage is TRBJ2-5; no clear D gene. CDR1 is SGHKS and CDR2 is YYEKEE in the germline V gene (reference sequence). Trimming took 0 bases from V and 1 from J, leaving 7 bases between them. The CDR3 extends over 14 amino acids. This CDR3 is CASSLVSSQETQYF. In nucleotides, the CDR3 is TGTGCCAGCAGCTTGGTGTCTAGCCAAGAGACCCAGTACTTC.

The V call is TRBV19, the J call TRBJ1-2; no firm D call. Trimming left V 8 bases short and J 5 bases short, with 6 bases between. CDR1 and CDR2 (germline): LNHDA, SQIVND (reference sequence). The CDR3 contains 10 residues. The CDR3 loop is CASRGYGYTF. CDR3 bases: TGTGCCAGTCGGGGTTATGGCTACACCTTC.

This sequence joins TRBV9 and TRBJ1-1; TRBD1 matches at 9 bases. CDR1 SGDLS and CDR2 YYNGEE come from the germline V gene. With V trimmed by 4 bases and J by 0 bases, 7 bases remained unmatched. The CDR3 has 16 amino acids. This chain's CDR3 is CASSWGTGSMNTEAFF. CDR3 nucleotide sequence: TGTGCCAGCAGCTGGGGGACAGGGAGCATGAACACTGAAGCTTTCTTT.

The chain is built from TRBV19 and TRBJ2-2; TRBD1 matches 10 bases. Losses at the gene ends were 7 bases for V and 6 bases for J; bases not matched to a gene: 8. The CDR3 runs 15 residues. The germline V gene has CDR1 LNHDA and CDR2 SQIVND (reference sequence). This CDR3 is CASIVTGGFAGELFF. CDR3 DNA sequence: TGTGCCAGTATCGTGACAGGGGGCTTCGCCGGGGAGCTGTTTTTT.

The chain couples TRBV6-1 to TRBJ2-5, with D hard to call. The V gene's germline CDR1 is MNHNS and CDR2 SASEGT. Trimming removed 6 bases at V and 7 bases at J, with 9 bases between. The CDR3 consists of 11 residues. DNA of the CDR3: TGTGCCAGCAGAGCTGAGCGGACCCAGTACTTC. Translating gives CASRAERTQYF.

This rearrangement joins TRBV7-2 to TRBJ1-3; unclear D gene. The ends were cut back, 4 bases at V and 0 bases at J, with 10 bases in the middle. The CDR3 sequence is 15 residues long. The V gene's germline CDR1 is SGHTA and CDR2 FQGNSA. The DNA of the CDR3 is TGTGCCAGCAGCTCCGACACGTCCTCTGGAAACACCATATATTTT. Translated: CASSSDTSSGNTIYF.

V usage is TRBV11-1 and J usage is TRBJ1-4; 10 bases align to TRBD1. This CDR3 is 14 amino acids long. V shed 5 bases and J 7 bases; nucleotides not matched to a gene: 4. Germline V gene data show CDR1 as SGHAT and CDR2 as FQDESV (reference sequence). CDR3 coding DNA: TGTGCCAGCAGCGACCGGGACAGGGGTGAAAAACTGTTTTTT. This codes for CASSDRDRGEKLFF.

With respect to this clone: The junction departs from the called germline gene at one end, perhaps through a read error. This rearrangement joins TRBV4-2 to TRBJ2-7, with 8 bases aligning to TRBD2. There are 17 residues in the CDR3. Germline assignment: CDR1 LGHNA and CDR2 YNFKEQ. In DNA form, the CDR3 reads TGTGCCAGCAGCCAAGCAAACCCGGGACTAGTAGCTTACGAGCAGTATTTC. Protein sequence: CASSQANPGLVAYEQYF.

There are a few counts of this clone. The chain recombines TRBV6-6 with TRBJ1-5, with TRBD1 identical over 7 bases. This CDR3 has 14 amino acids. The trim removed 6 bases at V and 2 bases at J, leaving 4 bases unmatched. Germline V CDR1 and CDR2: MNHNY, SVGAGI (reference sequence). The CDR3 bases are TGTGCCAGCAGACTCGGACAGGGCAATCAGCCCCAGCATTTT. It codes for CASRLGQGNQPQHF.

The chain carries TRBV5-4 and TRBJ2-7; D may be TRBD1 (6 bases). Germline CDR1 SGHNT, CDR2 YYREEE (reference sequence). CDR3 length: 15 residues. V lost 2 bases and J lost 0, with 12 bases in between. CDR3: CASSLVTGFSYEQYF. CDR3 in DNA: TGTGCCAGCAGCTTAGTCACAGGGTTCTCCTACGAGCAGTACTTC.

The DNA of the CDR3 is TGTGCCAGCTCACCGATGAATAGCGGGGTGATCACAGATACGCAGTATTTT. The encoded protein is CASSPMNSGVITDTQYF. The rearrangement links TRBV18 to TRBJ2-3, with TRBD2 identical over 8 bases. Germline values: CDR1 KGHSH, CDR2 LQKENI. The junction had 10 bases not matched to a gene; V was cut back by 3 bases and J by 2 bases. There are 17 residues in the CDR3.

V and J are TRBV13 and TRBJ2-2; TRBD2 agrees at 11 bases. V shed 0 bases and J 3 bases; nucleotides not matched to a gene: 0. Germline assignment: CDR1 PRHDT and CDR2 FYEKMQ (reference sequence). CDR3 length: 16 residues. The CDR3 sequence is CASSLGLAGDTGELFF. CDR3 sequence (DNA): TGTGCCAGCAGCTTAGGACTAGCGGGGGACACCGGGGAGCTGTTTTTT.

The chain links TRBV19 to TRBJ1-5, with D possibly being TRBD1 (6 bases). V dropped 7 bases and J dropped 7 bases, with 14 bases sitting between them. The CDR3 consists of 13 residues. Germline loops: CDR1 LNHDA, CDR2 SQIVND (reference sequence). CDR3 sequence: CASTSTGTQPQHF. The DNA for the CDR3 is TGTGCCAGTACGTCTACAGGGACGCAGCCCCAGCATTTT.

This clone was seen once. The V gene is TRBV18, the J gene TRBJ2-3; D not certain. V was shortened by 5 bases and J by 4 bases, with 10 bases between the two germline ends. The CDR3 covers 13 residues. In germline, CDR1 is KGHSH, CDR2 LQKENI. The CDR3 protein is CASSGNSPDTQYF. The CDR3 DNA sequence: TGTGCCAGCTCAGGTAACAGTCCAGATACGCAGTATTTT.

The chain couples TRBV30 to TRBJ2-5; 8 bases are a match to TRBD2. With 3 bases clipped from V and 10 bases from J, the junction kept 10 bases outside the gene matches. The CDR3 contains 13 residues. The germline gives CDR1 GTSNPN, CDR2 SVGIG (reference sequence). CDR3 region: CAWSESRGGVQYF. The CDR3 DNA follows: TGTGCCTGGAGCGAAAGTCGGGGGGGGGTCCAGTACTTC.

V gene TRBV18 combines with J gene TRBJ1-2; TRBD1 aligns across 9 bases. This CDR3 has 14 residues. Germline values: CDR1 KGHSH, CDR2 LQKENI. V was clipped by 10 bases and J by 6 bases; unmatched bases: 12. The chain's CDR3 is CATTGQGRENGYTF. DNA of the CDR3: TGTGCCACCACGGGACAGGGACGGGAGAATGGCTACACCTTC.